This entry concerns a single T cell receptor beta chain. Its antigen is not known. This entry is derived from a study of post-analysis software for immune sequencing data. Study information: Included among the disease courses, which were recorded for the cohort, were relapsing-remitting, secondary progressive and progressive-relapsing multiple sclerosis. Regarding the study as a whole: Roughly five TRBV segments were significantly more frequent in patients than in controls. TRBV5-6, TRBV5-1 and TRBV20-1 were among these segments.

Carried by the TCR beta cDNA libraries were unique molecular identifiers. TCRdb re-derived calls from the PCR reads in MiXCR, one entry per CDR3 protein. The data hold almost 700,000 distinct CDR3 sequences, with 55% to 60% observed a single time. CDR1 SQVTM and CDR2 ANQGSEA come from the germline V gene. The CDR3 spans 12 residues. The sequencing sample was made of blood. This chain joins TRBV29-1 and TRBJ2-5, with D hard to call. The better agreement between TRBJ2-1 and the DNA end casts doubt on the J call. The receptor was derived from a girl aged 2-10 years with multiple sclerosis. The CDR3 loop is CSGYQTQETQFF. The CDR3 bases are TGCAGCGGGTACCAGACACAAGAGACCCAGTTCTTC.